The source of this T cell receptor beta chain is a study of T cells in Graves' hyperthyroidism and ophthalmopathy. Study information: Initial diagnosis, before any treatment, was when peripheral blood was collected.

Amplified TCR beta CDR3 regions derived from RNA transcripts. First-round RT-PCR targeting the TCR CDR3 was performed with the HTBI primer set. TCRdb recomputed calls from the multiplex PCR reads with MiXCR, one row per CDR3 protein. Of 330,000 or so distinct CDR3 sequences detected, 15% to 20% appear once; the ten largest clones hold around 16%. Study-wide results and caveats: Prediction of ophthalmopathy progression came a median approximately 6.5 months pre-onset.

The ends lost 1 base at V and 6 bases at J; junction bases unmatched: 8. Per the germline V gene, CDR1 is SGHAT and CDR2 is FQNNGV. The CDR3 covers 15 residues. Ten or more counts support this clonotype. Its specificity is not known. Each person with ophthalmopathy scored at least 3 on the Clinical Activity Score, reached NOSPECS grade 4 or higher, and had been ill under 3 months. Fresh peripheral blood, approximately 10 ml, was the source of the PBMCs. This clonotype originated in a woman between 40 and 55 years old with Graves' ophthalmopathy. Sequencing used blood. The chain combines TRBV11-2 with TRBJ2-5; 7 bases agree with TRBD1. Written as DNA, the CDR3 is TGTGCCAGCAGCTTAGGACAGGGAAGGGTGCAGACCCAGTACTTC. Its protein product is CASSLGQGRVQTQYF. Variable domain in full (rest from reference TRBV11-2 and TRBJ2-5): EAGVAQSPRYKIIEKRQSVAFWCNPISGHATLYWYQQILGQGPKLLIQFQNNGVVDDSQLPKDRFSAERLKGVDSTLKIQPAKLEDSAVYLCASSLGQGRVQTQYFGPGTRLLVL.